The source of this T cell receptor beta chain is a study of blood T cells in healthy people across ages. Each sample gave at least 7 million isolated PBMCs. The germline gives CDR1 DFQATT, CDR2 SNEGSKA (reference sequence). This CDR3 has 13 amino acids. Trimming left V 3 bases short and J 5 bases short, with 14 bases between. With a J-beta primer mix and a sample-barcoded 5' primer, a second PCR ran about 7 to 11 cycles. TCRdb redid the calling of the 5' RACE reads with MiXCR, one entry per CDR3 protein. The table lists about 680,000 distinct CDR3 sequences, over 45% of them singletons. The J gene is TRBJ2-7, the V gene TRBV20-1, with D hard to call. The sequencing input was blood. This clonotype was sampled from a woman aged 60-70 years in good health. The CDR3 bases are TGCAGTGCTAGGAAGCAAGGGATTCACGAGCAGTACTTC. It is translated as CSARKQGIHEQYF.